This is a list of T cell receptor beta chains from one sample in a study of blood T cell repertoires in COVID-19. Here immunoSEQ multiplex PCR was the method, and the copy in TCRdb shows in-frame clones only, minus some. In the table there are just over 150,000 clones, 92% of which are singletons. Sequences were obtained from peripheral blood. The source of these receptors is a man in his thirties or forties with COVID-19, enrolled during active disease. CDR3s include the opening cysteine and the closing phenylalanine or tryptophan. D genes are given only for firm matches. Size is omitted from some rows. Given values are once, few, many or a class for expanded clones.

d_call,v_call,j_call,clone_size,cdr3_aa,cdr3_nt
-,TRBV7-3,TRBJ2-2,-,CASSLTRERVNTGELFF,TGTGCCAGCAGCTTAACGAGGGAGCGGGTGAACACCGGGGAGCTGTTTTTT
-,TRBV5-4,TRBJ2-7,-,CASSLGTGQTYEQYF,TGTGCCAGCAGCTTGGGCACAGGCCAGACCTACGAGCAGTACTTC
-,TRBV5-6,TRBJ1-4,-,CASSLGSGVREKLFF,TGTGCCAGCAGCTTGGGGTCAGGGGTTAGGGAAAAACTGTTTTTT
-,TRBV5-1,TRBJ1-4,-,CASSTMGTLNEKLFF,TGCGCCAGCAGCACAATGGGGACACTTAATGAAAAACTGTTTTTT
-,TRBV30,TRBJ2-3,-,CAWSVVVPGDTQYF,TGTGCCTGGAGTGTTGTCGTTCCCGGAGATACGCAGTATTTT
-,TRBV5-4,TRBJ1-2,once,CASSWGGLNYGYTF,TGTGCCAGCAGCTGGGGGGGCCTAAACTATGGCTACACCTTC
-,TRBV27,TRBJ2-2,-,CASSLASGTGELFF,TGTGCCAGCAGTTTAGCTTCGGGTACCGGGGAGCTGTTTTTT
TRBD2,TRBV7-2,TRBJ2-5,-,CASRRGGKETQYF,TGTGCCAGCCGTCGGGGGGGAAAAGAGACCCAGTACTTC
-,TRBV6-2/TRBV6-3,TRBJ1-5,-,CASSLPISNQPQHF,TGTGCCAGCAGTCTACCCATAAGCAATCAGCCCCAGCATTTT
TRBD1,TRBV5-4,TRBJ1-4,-,CASSGGQTNEKLFF,TGTGCCAGCAGCGGGGGACAGACTAATGAAAAACTGTTTTTT
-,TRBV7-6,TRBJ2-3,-,CASSLVFRGDLTDTQYF,TGTGCCAGCAGCTTAGTATTCAGGGGGGATCTCACAGATACGCAGTATTTT
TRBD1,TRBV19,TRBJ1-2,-,CASSIKVDRAGYGYTF,TGTGCCAGTAGTATTAAAGTGGACAGGGCCGGCTATGGCTACACCTTC
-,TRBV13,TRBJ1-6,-,CASSRAGVLGSPLHF,TGTGCCAGCAGCCGGGCCGGGGTTCTAGGATCACCCCTCCACTTT
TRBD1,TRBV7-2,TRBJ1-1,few,CASGQGANTEAFF,TGTGCCAGCGGACAGGGGGCAAACACTGAAGCTTTCTTT
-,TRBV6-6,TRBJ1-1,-,CASIVQGSEAFF,TGTGCCAGCATCGTACAGGGCTCTGAAGCTTTCTTT
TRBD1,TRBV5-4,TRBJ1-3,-,CASSNPQGTGGSSGNTIYF,TGTGCCAGCTCGAATCCCCAGGGTACAGGGGGTTCATCTGGAAACACCATATATTTT
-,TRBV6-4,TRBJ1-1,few,CASRIDGRDTEAFF,TGTGCCAGCAGGATTGACGGGCGGGACACTGAAGCTTTCTTT
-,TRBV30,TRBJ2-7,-,CASGGPYEQYF,TGTGCCAGCGGTGGACCCTACGAGCAGTACTTC
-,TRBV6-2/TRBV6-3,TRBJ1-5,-,CASSYSSSFYSNQPQHF,TGTGCCAGCAGTTACTCGAGTTCTTTTTATAGCAATCAGCCCCAGCATTTT
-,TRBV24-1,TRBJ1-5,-,CATSELTAARPQHF,TGTGCCACCAGTGAATTGACCGCTGCGAGGCCCCAGCATTTT
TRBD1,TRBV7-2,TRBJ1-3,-,CASSSGTGYSGNTIYF,TGTGCCAGCAGCTCCGGGACAGGTTACTCTGGAAACACCATATATTTT
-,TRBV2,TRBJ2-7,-,CASRKAGPLEDF,TGTGCCAGCAGGAAAGCAGGGCCGTTAGAAGACTTC
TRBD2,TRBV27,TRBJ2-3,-,CASSLYPVGTASGRTNTQYF,TGTGCCAGCAGTTTATACCCTGTAGGGACGGCTAGCGGGAGAACGAATACGCAGTATTTT
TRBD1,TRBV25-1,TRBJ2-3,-,CASSTGFSYTDTQYF,TGTGCCAGCTCGACAGGGTTTTCTTACACAGATACGCAGTATTTT
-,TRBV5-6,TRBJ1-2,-,CASSPEVRDGYTF,TGTGCCAGCAGCCCCGAGGTCCGTGATGGCTACACCTTC
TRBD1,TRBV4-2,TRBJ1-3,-,CASSQVDRGLNTIYF,TGTGCCAGCAGCCAAGTGGACAGGGGCCTAAACACCATATATTTT
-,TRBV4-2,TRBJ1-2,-,CASSQVAREGYTF,TGTGCCAGCAGCCAAGTAGCCAGAGAGGGCTACACCTTC
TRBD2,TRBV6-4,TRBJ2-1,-,CASSVTGTSGYNEQFF,TGTGCCAGCAGTGTTACCGGGACTAGCGGGTACAATGAGCAGTTCTTC
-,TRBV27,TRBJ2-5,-,CASSLGTQETQYF,TGTGCCAGCAGTCTCGGTACTCAAGAGACCCAGTACTTC
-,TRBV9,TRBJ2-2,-,CASSVDSRGATGELFF,TGTGCCAGCAGCGTAGATTCCAGGGGAGCCACCGGGGAGCTGTTTTTT
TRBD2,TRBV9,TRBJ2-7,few,CASSVGGRAVEQYF,TGTGCCAGCAGCGTAGGAGGGAGGGCCGTCGAGCAGTACTTC
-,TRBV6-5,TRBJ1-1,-,CASSLQGNTEAFF,TGTGCCAGCAGTTTACAGGGGAACACTGAAGCTTTCTTT
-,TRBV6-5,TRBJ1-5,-,CASPYSTDQPQHF,TGTGCCAGCCCCTACTCGACAGATCAGCCCCAGCATTTT
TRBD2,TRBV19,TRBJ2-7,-,CASSMITSGSYEQYF,TGTGCCAGTAGTATGATAACTAGCGGGAGTTACGAGCAGTACTTC
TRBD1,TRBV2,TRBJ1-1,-,CASSDWGQSSEAFF,TGTGCCAGCAGTGATTGGGGACAGTCCTCTGAAGCTTTCTTT
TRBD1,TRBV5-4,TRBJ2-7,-,CASSPTPGTGVYEQYF,TGTGCCAGCAGCCCTACCCCCGGGACAGGCGTCTACGAGCAGTACTTC
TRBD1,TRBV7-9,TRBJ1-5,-,CASQSGYRGNNQPQHF,TGTGCCAGCCAAAGTGGATACAGGGGAAACAATCAGCCCCAGCATTTT
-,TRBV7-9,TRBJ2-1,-,CASSGPRGYNEQFF,TGTGCCAGCAGCGGGCCCAGGGGATATAATGAGCAGTTCTTC
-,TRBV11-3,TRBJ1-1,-,CASSLGAGMGTEAFF,TGTGCCAGCAGCTTAGGGGCAGGGATGGGCACTGAAGCTTTCTTT
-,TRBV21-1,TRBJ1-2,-,CASSKPRANYGYTF,TGTGCCAGCAGCAAGCCCAGGGCTAACTATGGCTACACCTTC
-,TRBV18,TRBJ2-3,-,CASSPPVRTTTDTQYF,TGTGCCAGCTCACCACCTGTCCGTACAACCACAGATACGCAGTATTTT
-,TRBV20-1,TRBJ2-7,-,CSAMSEAREYF,TGCAGTGCTATGTCGGAGGCGAGAGAGTACTTC
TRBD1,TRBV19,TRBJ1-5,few,CASIAGDRVGNQPQHF,TGTGCCAGTATTGCCGGGGACAGGGTTGGCAATCAGCCCCAGCATTTT
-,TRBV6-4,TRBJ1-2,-,CASPRGTYGYTF,TGTGCCAGCCCCCGGGGGACCTATGGCTACACCTTC
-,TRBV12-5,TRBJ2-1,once,CASGLDRAYNEQFF,TGTGCTAGTGGTTTGGACAGGGCCTACAATGAGCAGTTCTTC
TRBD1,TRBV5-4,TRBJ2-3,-,CASSKRTGEGDTQYF,TGTGCCAGCAGCAAACGGACAGGGGAGGGAGATACGCAGTATTTT
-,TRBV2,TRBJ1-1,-,CASISTGVNTEAFF,TGTGCCAGCATTTCGACAGGCGTCAACACTGAAGCTTTCTTT
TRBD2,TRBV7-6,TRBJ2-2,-,CASSFNRGVIGTSGRSGELFF,TGTGCCAGCAGCTTTAACAGGGGCGTAATTGGGACTAGCGGGAGATCCGGGGAGCTGTTTTTT
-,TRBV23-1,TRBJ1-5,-,CASSQLGGFNQPQHF,TGCGCCAGCAGTCAATTAGGCGGATTCAATCAGCCCCAGCATTTT
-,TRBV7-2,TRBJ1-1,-,CASSLDRETEAFF,TGTGCCAGCAGCTTAGACAGGGAGACTGAAGCTTTCTTT
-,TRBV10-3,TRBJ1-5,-,CAISEVPRGPSNQPQHF,TGTGCCATCAGTGAGGTGCCCAGGGGACCCAGCAATCAGCCCCAGCATTTT
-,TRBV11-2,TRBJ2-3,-,CASSLGFRPSEDTQYF,TGTGCCAGCAGCTTAGGTTTTCGTCCGTCAGAAGATACGCAGTATTTT
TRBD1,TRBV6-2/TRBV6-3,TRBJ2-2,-,CASSADREYTGELFF,TGTGCCAGCAGTGCCGACAGGGAGTACACCGGGGAGCTGTTTTTT
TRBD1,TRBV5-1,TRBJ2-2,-,CASTPGTGGTGELFF,TGCGCCAGCACCCCCGGGACAGGCGGTACCGGGGAGCTGTTTTTT